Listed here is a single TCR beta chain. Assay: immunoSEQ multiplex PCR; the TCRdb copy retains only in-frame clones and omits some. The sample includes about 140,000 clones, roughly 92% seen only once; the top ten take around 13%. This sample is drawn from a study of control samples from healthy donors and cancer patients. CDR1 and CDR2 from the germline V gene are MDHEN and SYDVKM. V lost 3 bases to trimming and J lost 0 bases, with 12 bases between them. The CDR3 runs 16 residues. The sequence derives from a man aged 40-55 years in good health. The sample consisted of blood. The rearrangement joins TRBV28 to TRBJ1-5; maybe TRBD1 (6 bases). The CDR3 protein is CASSFLDRFSNQPQHF. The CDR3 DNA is TGTGCCAGCAGTTTCCTGGACAGATTTAGCAATCAGCCCCAGCATTTT.